This TCR beta chain was observed in a study of cytomegalovirus exposure and HLA in healthy donors. Notes on the study in general: According to an earlier analysis, most TCR beta V segments yielded productive rearrangements about 87% or about 30% of the time. Many donors shared some public TCRs, even though most TCR sequences were rare.

It was with 60 Vbeta and 13 Jbeta primers that the PCR ran. Sequenced by immunoSEQ multiplex PCR; TCRdb stores in-frame clones only, minus some. The sample contains under 200,000 clones, about 77% of which appear only once. Turning to this clone: Antigen specificity is unknown.

Trimming took off 5 bases at V and 5 bases at J, with 16 bases between the two ends. Per germline, CDR1 LGHNT and CDR2 FRNRAP. The CDR3 length is 15 residues. The sequence was obtained from a male donor in good health and CMV-seropositive. The V and J genes are TRBV12-5 and TRBJ2-1; a weak D match, TRBD1 (5 bases). Sequencing was performed on PBMCs. The CDR3 DNA sequence: TGTGCTAGTGGTCCTACCTCAGGGTTCGACAATGAGCAGTTCTTC. The encoded protein is CASGPTSGFDNEQFF.